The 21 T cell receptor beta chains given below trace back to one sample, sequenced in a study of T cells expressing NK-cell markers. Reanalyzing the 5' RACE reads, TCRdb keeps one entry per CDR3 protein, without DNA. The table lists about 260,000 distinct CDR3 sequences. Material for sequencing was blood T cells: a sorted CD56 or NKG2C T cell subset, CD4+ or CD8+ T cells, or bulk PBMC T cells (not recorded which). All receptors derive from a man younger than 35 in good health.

The CDR3 sequence is CASSPYAPLRNEQFF. This rearrangement joins TRBV12-3 or TRBV12-4 to TRBJ2-1; without DNA, the TCRdb call of TRBD2 cannot be checked. The CDR3 runs 15 residues.

The CDR3: CASSPDSLNTGELFF. The gene calls are TRBV7-9 and TRBJ2-2; TCRdb returns TRBD1, unconfirmable since there is no DNA. CDR1 and CDR2 (germline): SEHNR, FQNEAQ (reference sequence). This CDR3 has 15 amino acids.

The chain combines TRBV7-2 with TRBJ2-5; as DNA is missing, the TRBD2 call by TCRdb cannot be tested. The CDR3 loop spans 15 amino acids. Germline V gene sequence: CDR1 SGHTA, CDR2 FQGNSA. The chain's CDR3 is CASSRASANQETQYF.

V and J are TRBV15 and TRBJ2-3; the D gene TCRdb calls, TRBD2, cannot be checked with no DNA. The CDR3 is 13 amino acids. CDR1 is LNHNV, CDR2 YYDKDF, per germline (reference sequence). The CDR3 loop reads CATSTRLADTQYF.

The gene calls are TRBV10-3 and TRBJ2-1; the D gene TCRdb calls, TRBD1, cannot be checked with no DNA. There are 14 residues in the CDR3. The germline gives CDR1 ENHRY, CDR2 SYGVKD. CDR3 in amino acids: CAITSGTDRNEQFF.

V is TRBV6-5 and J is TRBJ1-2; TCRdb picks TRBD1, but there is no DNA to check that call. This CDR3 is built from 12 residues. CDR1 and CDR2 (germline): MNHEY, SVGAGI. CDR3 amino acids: CARQGCGYGYTF.

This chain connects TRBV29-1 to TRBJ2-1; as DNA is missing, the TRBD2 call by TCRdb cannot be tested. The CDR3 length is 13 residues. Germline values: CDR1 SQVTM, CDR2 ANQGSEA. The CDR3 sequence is CSVEALGRRKQFF.

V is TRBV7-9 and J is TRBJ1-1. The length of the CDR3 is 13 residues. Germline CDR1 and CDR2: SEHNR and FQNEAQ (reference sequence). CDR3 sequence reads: CASSLGEDTEAFF.

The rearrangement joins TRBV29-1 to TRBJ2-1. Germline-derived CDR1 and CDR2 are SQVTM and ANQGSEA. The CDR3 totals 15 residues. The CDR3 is CSVEKGRSSYNEQFF.

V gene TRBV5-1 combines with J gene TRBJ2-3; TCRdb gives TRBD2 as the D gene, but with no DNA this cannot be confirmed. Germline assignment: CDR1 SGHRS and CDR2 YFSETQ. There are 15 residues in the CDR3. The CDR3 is CASSTLAGGEDTQYF.

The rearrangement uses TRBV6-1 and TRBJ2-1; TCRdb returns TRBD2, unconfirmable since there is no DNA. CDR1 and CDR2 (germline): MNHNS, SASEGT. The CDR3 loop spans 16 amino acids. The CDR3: CASTRSGRQTYNEQFF.

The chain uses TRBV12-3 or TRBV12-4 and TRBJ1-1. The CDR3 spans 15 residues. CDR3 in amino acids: CASSFWASVNTEAFF.

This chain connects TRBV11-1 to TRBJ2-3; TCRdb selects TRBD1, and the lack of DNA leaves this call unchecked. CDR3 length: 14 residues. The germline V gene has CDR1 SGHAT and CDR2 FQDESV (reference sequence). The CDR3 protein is CASSPGVWKDTQYF. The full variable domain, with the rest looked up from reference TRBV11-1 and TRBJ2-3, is EAEVAQSPRYKITEKSQAVAFWCDPISGHATLYWYRQILGQGPELLVQFQDESVVDDSQLPKDRFSAERLKGVDSTLKIQPAELGDSAMYLCASSPGVWKDTQYFGPGTRLTVL.

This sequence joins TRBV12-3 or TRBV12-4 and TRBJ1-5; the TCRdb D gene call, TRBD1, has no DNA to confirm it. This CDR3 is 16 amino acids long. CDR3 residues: CASRSPGTGSGQPQHF.

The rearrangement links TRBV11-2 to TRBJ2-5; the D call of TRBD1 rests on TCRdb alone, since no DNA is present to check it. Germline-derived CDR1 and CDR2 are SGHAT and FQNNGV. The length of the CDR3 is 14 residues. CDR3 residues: CASSHGQIQETQYF.

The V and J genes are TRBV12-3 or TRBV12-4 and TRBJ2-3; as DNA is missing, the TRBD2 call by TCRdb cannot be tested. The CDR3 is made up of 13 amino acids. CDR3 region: CATRSGGTDTQYF.

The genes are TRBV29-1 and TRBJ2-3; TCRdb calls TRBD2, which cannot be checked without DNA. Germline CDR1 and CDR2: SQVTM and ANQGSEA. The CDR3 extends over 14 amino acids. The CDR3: CSADAGVRTDTQYF.

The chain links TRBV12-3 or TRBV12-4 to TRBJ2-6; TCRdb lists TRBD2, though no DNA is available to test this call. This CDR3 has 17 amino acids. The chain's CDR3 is CASTPRGLLSGANVLTF.

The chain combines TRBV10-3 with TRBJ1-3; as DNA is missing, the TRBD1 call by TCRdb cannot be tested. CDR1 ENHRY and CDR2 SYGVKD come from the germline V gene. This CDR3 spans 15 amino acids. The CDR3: CAISEGQGFGNTIYF.

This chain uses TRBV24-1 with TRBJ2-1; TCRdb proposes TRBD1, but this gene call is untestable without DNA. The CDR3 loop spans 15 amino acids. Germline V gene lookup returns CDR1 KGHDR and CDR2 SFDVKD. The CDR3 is CATSDPSTGGNEQFF.

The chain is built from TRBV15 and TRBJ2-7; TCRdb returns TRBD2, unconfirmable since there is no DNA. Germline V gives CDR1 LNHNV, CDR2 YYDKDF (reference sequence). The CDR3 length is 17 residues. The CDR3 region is CATSRDRRAGKDYEQYF.